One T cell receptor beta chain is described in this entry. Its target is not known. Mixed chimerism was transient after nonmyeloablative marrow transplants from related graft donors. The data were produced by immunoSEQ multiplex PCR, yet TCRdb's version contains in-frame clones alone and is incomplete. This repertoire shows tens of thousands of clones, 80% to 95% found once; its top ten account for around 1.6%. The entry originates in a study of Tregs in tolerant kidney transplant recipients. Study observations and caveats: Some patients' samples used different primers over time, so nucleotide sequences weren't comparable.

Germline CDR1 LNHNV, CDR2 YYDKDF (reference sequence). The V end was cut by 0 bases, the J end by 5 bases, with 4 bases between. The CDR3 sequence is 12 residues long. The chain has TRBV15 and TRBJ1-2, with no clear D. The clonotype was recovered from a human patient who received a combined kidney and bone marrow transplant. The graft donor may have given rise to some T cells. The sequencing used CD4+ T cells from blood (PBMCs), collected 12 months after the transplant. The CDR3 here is CATSRDLYGYTF. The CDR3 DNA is TGTGCCACCAGCAGAGATCTTTATGGCTACACCTTC.